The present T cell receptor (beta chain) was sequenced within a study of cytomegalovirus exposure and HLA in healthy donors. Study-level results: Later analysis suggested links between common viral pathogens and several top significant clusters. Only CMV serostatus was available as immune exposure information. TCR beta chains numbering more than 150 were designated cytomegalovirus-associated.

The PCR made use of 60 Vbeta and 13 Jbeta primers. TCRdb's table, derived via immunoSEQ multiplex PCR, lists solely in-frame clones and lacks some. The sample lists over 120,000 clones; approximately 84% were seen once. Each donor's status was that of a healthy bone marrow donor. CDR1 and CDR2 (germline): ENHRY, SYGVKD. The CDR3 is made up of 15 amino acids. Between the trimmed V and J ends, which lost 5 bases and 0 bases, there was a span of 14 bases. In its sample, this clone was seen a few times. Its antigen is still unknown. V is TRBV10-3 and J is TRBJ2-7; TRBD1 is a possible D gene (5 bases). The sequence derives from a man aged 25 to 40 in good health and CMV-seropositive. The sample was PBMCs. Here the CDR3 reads CAISKVQVSSYEQYF. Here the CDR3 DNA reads TGTGCCATCAGTAAGGTACAGGTGAGCTCCTACGAGCAGTACTTC.